This entry lists 10 T cell receptor beta chains sequenced from one sample in a study of CD8 T cells in ankylosing spondylitis. One entry per CDR3 protein, called by TCRdb with MiXCR from the 5' RACE reads. The sample yields about 500,000 distinct CDR3 sequences, approximately 11% seen once. These receptors have no identified antigens. Findings of the study overall: About 8 highly homologous variants made up a TCR beta motif, and this motif appeared characteristic of ankylosing spondylitis blood.

The specimen sequenced was blood, either unsorted or a sorted T cell fraction (not recorded which). The receptors were sampled from a male donor with ankylosing spondylitis.

This clonotype came up many times. V gene TRBV6-4 combines with J gene TRBJ2-2; no clear D. Per germline, CDR1 MRHNA and CDR2 SNTAGT. This CDR3 is 14 amino acids long. V lost 7 bases and J lost 0, with 9 bases in between. The CDR3 sequence: CASKRDTNTGELFF. The CDR3 DNA reads TGTGCCAGCAAGCGCGACACGAACACCGGGGAGCTGTTTTTT.

This sequence joins TRBV10-1 and TRBJ2-1; either TRBD1 or TRBD2 may supply D (5 bases each). Germline values: CDR1 WNHNN, CDR2 SYGVQD (reference sequence). This CDR3 has 19 residues. V dropped 0 bases and J dropped 0 bases, with 18 bases sitting between them. DNA for the CDR3: TGCGCCAGCAGTGAGTCGGCCGGCTCGGGGCGGACCTCCTACAATGAGCAGTTCTTC. It yields the protein CASSESAGSGRTSYNEQFF.

Only a few counts were recorded for this clonotype. This chain joins TRBV5-1 and TRBJ1-4; tentative D call: TRBD1 (5 bases). The CDR3 is 15 amino acids. V lost 3 bases, J lost 8 bases, and 17 bases lay in between. CDR1 is SGHRS and CDR2 is YFSETQ in the germline V gene. The CDR3 sequence: CASSSGPNEGEKLFF. CDR3 in DNA: TGCGCCAGCAGCTCGGGGCCGAATGAAGGGGAAAAACTGTTTTTT.

This clonotype was observed many times. J is TRBJ2-1 and V is TRBV5-1; TRBD2 is a possible D gene (5 bases). The V gene's germline CDR1 is SGHRS and CDR2 YFSETQ. This CDR3 has 18 residues. The V gene lost 3 bases and the J gene lost 4 bases, with 23 bases spanning the gap. The CDR3 coding sequence is TGCGCCAGCAGCTCCCCCTTGGGGAGTGGAAGGGCGTACAATGAGCAGTTCTTC. It translates to CASSSPLGSGRAYNEQFF.

This clonotype came up a few times. The chain joins TRBV3-1 to TRBJ2-7; 15 bases match TRBD2. Germline trimming cut 1 base from V and 2 bases from J; bases unmatched to any gene: 12. The CDR3 spans 20 residues. Germline V CDR1 and CDR2: LGHDT, YNNKEL (reference sequence). CDR3 bases: TGTGCCAGCAGCCAAGCCACCGGGACTAGCGGGAGGAAGACGGCCTACGAGCAGTACGTC. Translated, it gives CASSQATGTSGRKTAYEQYV.

This clonotype was counted only a few times. The rearrangement joins TRBV20-1 to TRBJ1-1; maybe TRBD1 (5 bases). Germline-derived CDR1 and CDR2 are DFQATT and SNEGSKA (reference sequence). The germline V and J ends were trimmed by 3 bases and 3 bases, with 17 bases remaining between them. The CDR3 sequence is 15 residues long. The CDR3 region is CSASHVGRGDTEAFF. The CDR3 DNA is TGCAGTGCTAGCCACGTAGGGAGGGGAGACACTGAAGCTTTCTTT.

In this sample, this clonotype turned up many times. The V and J genes are TRBV5-1 and TRBJ2-1, with D possibly being TRBD1 or TRBD2 (5 bases each). Germline V gene data show CDR1 as SGHRS and CDR2 as YFSETQ. The CDR3 length is 13 residues. The germline V and J ends were trimmed by 4 bases and 7 bases, with 12 bases remaining between them. The CDR3 DNA sequence: TGCGCCAGCAGCCCCGGGTGGGGGAATGAGCAGTTCTTC. This encodes CASSPGWGNEQFF.

In nucleotides, the CDR3 is TGCAGTGCCCCAACCCCGGGGTCTAGCGTCACAGATACGCAGTATTTT. Amino acid sequence: CSAPTPGSSVTDTQYF. This chain connects TRBV20-1 to TRBJ2-3; weak D call: TRBD2 (6 bases). Germline CDR1 reads DFQATT; CDR2 reads SNEGSKA (reference sequence). Trimming left V 6 bases short and J 2 bases short, with 21 bases between. The CDR3 consists of 16 residues.

This clonotype has just a few counts. J is TRBJ2-2 and V is TRBV29-1; D not certain. V lost 1 base to trimming and J lost 2 bases, with 11 bases between them. The CDR3 runs 15 residues. Looked up from germline, CDR1 is SQVTM and CDR2 is ANQGSEA. The CDR3 nucleotides read TGCAGCGTTGAAGGGACCGCCGTTAACACCGGGGAGCTGTTTTTT. It yields the protein CSVEGTAVNTGELFF.

The chain combines TRBV14 with TRBJ2-7, with D possibly matching TRBD1 (6 bases). V was shortened by 3 bases and J by 1 base, with 7 bases between the two germline ends. The CDR3 is 13 amino acids. Per the germline V gene, CDR1 is SGHDN and CDR2 is FVKESK. CDR3 DNA: TGTGCCAGCAGCCACGGACAGTCCTACGAGCAGTACTTC. Its translation: CASSHGQSYEQYF.